The sequence of this TCR beta chain was determined in a study of T cells in Graves' hyperthyroidism and ophthalmopathy. V gave up 5 bases and J gave up 3 bases, with 11 bases separating them. CDR3 length equals 13 residues. Germline V gives CDR1 SGHRS, CDR2 YFSETQ. This clonotype was seen many times. TCR beta CDR3 regions were amplified from RNA transcripts. The study used the HTBI primer set for a first-round RT-PCR of the TCR CDR3. TCRdb processed the multiplex PCR reads anew with MiXCR; each CDR3 protein has one entry. Of fewer than 750,000 distinct CDR3 sequences listed, more than 12% were seen once; the top ten hold approximately 13%.

The sequencing input was blood. The chain combines TRBV5-1 with TRBJ1-2, with D unclear. The clonotype was recovered from a woman between 45 and 65 years old with Graves' ophthalmopathy. The CDR3 region has the DNA TGCGCCAGCAGTTTAGGGTGGGACTATGGCTACACCTTC. This translates into CASSLGWDYGYTF.